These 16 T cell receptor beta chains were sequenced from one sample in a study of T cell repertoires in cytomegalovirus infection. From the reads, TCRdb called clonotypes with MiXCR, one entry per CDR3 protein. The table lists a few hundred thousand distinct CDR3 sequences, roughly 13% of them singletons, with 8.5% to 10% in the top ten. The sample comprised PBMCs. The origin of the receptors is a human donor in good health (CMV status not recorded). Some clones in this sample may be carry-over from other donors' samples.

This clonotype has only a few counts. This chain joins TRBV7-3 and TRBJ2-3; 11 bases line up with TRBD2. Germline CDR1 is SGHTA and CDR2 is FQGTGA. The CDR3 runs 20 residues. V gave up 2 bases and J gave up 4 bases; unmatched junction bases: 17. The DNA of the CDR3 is TGTGCCAGCAGCTTACGGACCGTAGCGGGAGGGCCATTAATTGCAGATACGCAGTATTTT. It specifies CASSLRTVAGGPLIADTQYF.

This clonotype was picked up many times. The DNA for the CDR3 is TGTGCCAGCAGTTTCACATCAGGGGGATGGGGTTCACCCCTCCACTTT. Amino acid sequence: CASSFTSGGWGSPLHF. The chain recombines TRBV28 with TRBJ1-6, with 7 bases lining up with TRBD1. The CDR3 extends over 16 amino acids. Germline V lookup: CDR1 MDHEN, CDR2 SYDVKM. V trimming: 3 bases; J trimming: 9 bases; junction bases outside the gene matches: 11.

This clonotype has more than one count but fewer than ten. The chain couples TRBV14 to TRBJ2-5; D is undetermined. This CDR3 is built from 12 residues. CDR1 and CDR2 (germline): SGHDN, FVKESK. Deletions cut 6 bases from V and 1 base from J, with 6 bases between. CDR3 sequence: CASSKAQETQYF. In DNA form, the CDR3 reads TGTGCCAGCAGTAAGGCCCAAGAGACCCAGTACTTC.

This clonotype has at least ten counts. In DNA form, the CDR3 reads TGTGCCAGCAGCTTAGTAGGACTAGCGGCTTACGAGCAGTACTTC. Its translation is CASSLVGLAAYEQYF. The V and J genes are TRBV7-2 and TRBJ2-7, with 10 nucleotides matching TRBD2. The germline CDR1 and CDR2 sequences are SGHTA and FQGNSA. The CDR3 contains 15 residues. Trimming at V came to 1 base and at J to 4 bases, leaving 4 bases not matched to a gene.

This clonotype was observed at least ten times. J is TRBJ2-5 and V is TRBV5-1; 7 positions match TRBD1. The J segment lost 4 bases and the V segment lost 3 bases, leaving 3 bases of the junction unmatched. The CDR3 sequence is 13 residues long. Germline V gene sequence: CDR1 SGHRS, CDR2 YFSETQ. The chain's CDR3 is CASSSTGSETQYF. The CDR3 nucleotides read TGCGCCAGCAGCTCGACAGGGTCAGAGACCCAGTACTTC.

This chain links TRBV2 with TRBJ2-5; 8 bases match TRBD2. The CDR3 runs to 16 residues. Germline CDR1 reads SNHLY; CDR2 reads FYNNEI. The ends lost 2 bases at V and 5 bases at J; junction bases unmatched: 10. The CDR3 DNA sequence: TGTGCCAGCAGTGAAAGGGCAGCGGGGGTCGGGGAGACCCAGTACTTC. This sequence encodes CASSERAAGVGETQYF. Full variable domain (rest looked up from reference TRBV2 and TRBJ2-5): EPEVTQTPSHQVTQMGQEVILRCVPISNHLYFYWYRQILGQKVEFLVSFYNNEISEKSEIFDDQFSVERPDGSNFTLKIRSTKLEDSAMYFCASSERAAGVGETQYFGPGTRLLVL.

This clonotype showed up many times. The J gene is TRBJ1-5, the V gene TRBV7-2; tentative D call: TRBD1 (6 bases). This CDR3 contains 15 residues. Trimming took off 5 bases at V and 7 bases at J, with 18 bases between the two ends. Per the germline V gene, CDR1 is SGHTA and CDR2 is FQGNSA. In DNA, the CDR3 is TGTGCCAGCAGCCTGTCCCGGGGGCATGTACAGCCCCAGCATTTT. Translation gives CASSLSRGHVQPQHF.

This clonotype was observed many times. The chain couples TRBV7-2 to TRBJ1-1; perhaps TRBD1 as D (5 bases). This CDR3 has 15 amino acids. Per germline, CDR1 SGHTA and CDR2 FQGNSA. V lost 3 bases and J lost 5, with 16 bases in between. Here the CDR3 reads CASSFWGTEGTEAFF. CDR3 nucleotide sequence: TGTGCCAGCAGCTTTTGGGGGACCGAGGGGACTGAAGCTTTCTTT. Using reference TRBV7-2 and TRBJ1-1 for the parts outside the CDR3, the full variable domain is GAGVSQSPSNKVTEKGKDVELRCDPISGHTALYWYRQSLGQGLEFLIYFQGNSAPDKSGLPSDRFSAERTGGSVSTLTIQRTQQEDSAVYLCASSFWGTEGTEAFFGQGTRLTVV.

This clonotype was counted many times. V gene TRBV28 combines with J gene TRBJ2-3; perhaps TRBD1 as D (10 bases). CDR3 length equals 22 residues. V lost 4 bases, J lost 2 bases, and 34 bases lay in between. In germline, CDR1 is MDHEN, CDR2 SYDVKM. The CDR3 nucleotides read TGTGCCAGCAGTTCGCCCGTCGGACAGGGGGAGTTAGCGGGAGAGCCCACAGATACGCAGTATTTT. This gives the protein CASSSPVGQGELAGEPTDTQYF.

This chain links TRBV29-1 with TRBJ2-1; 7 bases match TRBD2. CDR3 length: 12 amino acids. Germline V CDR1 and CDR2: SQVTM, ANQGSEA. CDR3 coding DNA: TGCAGTGGCTTCCGGGCGGGGGTTGAGCAGTTCTTC. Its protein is CSGFRAGVEQFF.

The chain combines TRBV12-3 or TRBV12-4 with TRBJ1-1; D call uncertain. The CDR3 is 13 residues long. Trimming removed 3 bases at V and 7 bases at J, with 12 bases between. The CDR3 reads CASSLRLEGEAFF. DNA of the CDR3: TGTGCCAGCAGTTTGCGTCTTGAGGGTGAAGCTTTCTTT.

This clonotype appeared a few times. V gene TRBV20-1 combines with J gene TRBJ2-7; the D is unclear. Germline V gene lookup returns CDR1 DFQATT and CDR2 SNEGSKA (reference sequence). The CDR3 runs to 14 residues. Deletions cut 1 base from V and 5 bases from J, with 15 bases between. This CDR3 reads CSARGLVGANEQYF. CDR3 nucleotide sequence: TGCAGTGCTAGAGGGTTGGTAGGAGCGAACGAGCAGTACTTC.

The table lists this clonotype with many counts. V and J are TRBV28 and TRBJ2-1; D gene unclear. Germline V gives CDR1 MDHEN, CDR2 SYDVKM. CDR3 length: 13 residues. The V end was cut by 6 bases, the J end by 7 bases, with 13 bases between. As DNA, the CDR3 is TGTGCCAGCAGCACGACATTCCGTAATGAGCAGTTCTTC. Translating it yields CASSTTFRNEQFF.

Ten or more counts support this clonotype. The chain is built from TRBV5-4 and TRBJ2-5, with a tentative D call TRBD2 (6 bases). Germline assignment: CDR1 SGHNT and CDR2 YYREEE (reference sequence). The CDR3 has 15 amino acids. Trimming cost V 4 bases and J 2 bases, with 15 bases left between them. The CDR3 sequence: CASSQEGWRQETQYF. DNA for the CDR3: TGTGCCAGCAGCCAGGAGGGGTGGCGTCAAGAGACCCAGTACTTC.

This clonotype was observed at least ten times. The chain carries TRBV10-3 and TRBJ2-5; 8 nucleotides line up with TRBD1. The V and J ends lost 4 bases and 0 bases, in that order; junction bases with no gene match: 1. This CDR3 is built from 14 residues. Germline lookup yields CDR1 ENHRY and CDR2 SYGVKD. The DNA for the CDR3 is TGTGCCATCAGTGGGGACAGGTACCAAGAGACCCAGTACTTC. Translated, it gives CAISGDRYQETQYF.

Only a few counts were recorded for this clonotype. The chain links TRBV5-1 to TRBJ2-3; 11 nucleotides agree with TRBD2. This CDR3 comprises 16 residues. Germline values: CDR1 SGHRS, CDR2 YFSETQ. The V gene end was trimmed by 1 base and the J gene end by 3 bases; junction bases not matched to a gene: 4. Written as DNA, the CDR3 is TGCGCCAGCAGCTTGAGTCCTAGCGGGGGGACAGATACGCAGTATTTT. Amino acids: CASSLSPSGGTDTQYF.